This T cell receptor (beta chain) was identified in a study of technical replicates of blood from several donors. The junction had 9 bases not matched to a gene; V was cut back by 3 bases and J by 6 bases. Germline CDR1 reads SNHLY; CDR2 reads FYNNEI. The CDR3 covers 15 residues. Produced via immunoSEQ multiplex PCR; TCRdb's table is partial and in-frame only. The sample lists some 94,000 clones, about 95% occurring once. The chain has TRBV2 and TRBJ2-7, with 9 positions matching TRBD1. Sequencing used T cells isolated from PBMCs. The receptor was derived from a human donor in good health. The DNA of the CDR3 is TGTGCCAGCAGTGACACCGGGACAGGGTGGGGCGAGCAGTACTTC. Its protein product is CASSDTGTGWGEQYF. The full variable domain, completed using reference TRBV2 and TRBJ2-7, is EPEVTQTPSHQVTQMGQEVILRCVPISNHLYFYWYRQILGQKVEFLVSFYNNEISEKSEIFDDQFSVERPDGSNFTLKIRSTKLEDSAMYFCASSDTGTGWGEQYFGPGTRLTVT.